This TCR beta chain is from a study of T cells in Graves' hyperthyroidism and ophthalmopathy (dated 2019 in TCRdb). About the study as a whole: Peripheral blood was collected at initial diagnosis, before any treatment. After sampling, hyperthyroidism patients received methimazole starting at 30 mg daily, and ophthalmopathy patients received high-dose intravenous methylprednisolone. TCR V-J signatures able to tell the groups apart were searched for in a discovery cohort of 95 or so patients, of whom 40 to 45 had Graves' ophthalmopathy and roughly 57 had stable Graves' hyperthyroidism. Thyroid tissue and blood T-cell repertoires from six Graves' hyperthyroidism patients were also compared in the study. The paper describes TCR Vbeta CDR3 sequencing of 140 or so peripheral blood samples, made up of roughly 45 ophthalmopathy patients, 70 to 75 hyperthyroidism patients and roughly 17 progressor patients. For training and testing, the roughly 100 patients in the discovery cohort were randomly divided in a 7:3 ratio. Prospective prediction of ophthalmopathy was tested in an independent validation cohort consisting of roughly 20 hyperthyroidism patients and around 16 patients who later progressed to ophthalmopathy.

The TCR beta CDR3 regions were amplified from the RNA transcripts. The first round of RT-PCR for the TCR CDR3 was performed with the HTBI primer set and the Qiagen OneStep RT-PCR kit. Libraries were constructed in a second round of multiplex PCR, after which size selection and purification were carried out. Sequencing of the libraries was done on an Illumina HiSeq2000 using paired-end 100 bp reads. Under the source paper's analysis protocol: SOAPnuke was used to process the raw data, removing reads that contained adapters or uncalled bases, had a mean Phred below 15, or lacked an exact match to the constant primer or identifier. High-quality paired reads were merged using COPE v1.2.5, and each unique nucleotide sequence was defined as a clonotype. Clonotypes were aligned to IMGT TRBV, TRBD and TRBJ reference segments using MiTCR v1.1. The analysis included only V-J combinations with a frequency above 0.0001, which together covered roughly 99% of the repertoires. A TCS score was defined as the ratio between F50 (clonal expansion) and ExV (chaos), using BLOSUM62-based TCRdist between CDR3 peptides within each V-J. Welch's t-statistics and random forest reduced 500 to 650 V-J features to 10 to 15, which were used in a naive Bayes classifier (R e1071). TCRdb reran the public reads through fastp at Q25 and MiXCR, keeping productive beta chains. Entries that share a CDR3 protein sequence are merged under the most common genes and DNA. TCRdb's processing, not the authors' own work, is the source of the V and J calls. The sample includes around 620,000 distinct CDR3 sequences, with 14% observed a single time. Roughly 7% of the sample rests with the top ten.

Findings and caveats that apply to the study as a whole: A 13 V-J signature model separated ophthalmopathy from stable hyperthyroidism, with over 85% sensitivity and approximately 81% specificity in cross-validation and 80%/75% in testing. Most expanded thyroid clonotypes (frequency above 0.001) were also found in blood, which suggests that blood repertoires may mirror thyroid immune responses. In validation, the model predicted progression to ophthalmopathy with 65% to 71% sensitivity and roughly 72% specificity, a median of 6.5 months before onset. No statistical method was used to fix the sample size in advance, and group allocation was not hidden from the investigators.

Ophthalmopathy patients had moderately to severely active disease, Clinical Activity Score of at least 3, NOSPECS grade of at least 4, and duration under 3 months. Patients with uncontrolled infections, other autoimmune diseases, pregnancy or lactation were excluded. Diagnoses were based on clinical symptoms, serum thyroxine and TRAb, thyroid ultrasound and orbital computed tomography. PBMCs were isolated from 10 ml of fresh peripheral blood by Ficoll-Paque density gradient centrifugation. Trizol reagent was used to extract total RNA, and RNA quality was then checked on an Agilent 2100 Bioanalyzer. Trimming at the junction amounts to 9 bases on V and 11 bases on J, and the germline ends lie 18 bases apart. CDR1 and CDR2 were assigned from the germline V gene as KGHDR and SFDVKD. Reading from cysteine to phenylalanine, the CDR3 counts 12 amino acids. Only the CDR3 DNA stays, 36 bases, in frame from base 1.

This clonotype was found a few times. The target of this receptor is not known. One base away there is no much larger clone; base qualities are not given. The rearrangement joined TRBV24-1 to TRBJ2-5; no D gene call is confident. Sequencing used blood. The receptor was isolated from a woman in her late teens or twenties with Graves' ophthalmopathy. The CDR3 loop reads CATYRGTNEQYF. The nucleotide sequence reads TGTGCCACCTACCGTGGTACCAACGAACAGTACTTC.